This T cell receptor (beta chain) was observed in a study of blood T cell repertoires in COVID-19. Background on the study: Acute-phase and convalescent COVID-19 samples originated in the United States, Italy and Spain. Sample material is recorded as cDNA or gDNA derived from T cells, B-cell-depleted T cells, or PBMCs.

The CDR3 is 14 residues long. Germline V gives CDR1 LGHNT, CDR2 FRNRAP. Deletions cut 5 bases from V and 4 bases from J, with 13 bases between. As originally analysed: Estimation of nucleated cell counts was performed using reference gene primer amplification. Data came from immunoSEQ multiplex PCR; TCRdb stores just in-frame clones and leaves some out. Clone size and the V and J calls come from that table; the DNA yielded D and trimming. The sample holds under 95,000 clones, about 89% seen once. This clonotype was sampled from a human donor with acute or convalescent COVID-19. The donor label of this sample is uncertain. The chain couples TRBV12-5 to TRBJ2-3; maybe TRBD2 (7 bases). Source material: peripheral blood. The CDR3 sequence: CASGGRGAADTQYF. For the CDR3, the DNA is TGTGCTAGTGGTGGTCGGGGGGCCGCAGATACGCAGTATTTT.